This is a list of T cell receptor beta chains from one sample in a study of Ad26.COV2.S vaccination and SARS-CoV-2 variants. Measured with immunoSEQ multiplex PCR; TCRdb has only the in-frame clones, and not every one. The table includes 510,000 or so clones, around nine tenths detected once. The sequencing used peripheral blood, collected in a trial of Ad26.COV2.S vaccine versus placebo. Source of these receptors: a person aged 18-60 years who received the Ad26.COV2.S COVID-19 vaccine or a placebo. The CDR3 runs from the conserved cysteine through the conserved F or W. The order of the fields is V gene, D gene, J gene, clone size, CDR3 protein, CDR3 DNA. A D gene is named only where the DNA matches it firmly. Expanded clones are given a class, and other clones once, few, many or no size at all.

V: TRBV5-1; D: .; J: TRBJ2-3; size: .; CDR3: CASSLAAGATDTQYF; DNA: TGCGCCAGCAGCTTGGCGGCGGGGGCCACAGATACGCAGTATTTT
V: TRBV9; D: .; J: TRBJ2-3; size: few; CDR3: CASNGYGRGGDTQYF; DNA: TGTGCCAGCAATGGGTATGGCAGGGGAGGGGATACGCAGTATTTT
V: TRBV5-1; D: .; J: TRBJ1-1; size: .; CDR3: CASNEAGARTEAFF; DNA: TGCGCCAGCAACGAGGCGGGGGCGAGGACTGAAGCTTTCTTT
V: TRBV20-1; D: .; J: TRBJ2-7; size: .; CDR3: CSAAGYEQYF; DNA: TGCAGTGCCGCGGGGTACGAGCAGTACTTC
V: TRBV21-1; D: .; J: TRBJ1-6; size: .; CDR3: CASSEDTLVERGSPLHF; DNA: TGTGCCAGCAGCGAGGACACCTTAGTCGAACGAGGTTCACCCCTCCACTTT
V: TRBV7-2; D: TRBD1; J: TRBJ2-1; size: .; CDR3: CASSPRLGTGGYNEQFF; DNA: TGTGCCAGCAGCCCAAGGCTCGGGACAGGGGGGTACAATGAGCAGTTCTTC
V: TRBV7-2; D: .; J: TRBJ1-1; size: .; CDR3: CASSLSGHTEAFF; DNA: TGTGCCAGCAGCTTAAGTGGGCACACTGAAGCTTTCTTT
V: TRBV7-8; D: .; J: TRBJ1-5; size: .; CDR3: CASTLGAGNQPQHF; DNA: TGTGCCAGCACCCTAGGGGCAGGCAATCAGCCCCAGCATTTT
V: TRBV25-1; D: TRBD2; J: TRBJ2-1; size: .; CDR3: CASTKSVAGVSLGEQFF; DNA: TGTGCCAGCACCAAATCCGTAGCGGGAGTCTCTCTTGGGGAGCAGTTCTTC
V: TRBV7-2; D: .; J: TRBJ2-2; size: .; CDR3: CASSAGTPNTGELFF; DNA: TGTGCCAGCAGCGCCGGGACACCGAACACCGGGGAGCTGTTTTTT
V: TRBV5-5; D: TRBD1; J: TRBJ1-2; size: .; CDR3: CASSDGQGDGYTF; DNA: TGTGCCAGCAGCGACGGACAGGGTGATGGCTACACCTTC
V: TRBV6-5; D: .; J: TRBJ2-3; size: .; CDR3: CASSYSIGAGTDTQYF; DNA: TGTGCCAGCAGTTACTCGATAGGGGCCGGGACAGATACGCAGTATTTT
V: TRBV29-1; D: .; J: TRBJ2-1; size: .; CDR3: CSVLSDLRYNEQFF; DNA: TGCAGCGTTCTGTCGGACCTCCGATACAATGAGCAGTTCTTC
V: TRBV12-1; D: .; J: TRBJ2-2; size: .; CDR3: CASSFAYGRNTGELFF; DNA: TGTGCCAGCAGCTTTGCATACGGGAGGAACACCGGGGAGCTGTTTTTT
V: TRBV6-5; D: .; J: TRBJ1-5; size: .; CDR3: CASSPRRDQPQHF; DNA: TGTGCCAGCAGCCCGCGACGGGATCAGCCCCAGCATTTT
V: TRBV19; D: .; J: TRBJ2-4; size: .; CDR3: CASSIGLVGAGNIQYF; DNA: TGTGCCAGTAGTATCGGCTTGGTGGGGGCCGGAAACATTCAGTACTTC
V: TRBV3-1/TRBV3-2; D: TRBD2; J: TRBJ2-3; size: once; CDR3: CASSQGAGGEDTQYF; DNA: TGTGCCAGCAGCCAAGGAGCGGGAGGGGAGGATACGCAGTATTTT
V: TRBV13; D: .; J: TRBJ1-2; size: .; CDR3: CASSLGLIWSALNF; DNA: TGTGCCAGCAGCTTAGGCCTAATTTGGTCCGCATTAAACTTC
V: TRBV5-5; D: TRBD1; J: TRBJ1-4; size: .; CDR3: CASSPGTAQTNEKLFF; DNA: TGTGCCAGCAGCCCCGGGACAGCCCAAACTAATGAAAAACTGTTTTTT
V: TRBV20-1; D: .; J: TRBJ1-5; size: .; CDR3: CSASFRPDLRVQPQHF; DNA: TGCAGTGCTAGTTTTAGGCCGGACCTGAGGGTCCAGCCCCAGCATTTT
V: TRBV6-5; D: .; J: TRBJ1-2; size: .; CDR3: CASSYSPDRCGYTF; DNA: TGTGCCAGCAGTTACTCCCCCGACAGATGTGGCTACACCTTC
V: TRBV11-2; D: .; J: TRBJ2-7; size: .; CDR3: CASSLGDGGWAPYEQYF; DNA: TGTGCCAGCAGCTTAGGGGATGGAGGGTGGGCCCCCTACGAGCAGTACTTC
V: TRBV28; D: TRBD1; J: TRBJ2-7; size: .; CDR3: CASSLRQGRALYEQYF; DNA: TGTGCCAGCAGTCTACGACAGGGCCGGGCCCTCTACGAGCAGTACTTC
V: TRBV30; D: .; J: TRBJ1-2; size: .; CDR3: CAWSGAGGYTF; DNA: TGTGCCTGGAGTGGGGCGGGAGGCTACACCTTC
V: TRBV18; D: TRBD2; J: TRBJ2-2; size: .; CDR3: CASSPRLAVNTGELFF; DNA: TGTGCCAGCTCACCGCGACTAGCGGTGAACACCGGGGAGCTGTTTTTT
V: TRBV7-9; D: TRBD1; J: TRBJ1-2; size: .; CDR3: CASSLVLGQGNNYGYTF; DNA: TGTGCCAGCAGCTTAGTATTAGGACAGGGGAATAACTATGGCTACACCTTC
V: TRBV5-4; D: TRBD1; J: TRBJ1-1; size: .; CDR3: CASSLTGTVRAFF; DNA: TGTGCCAGCAGCTTAACCGGGACAGTCCGAGCTTTCTTT
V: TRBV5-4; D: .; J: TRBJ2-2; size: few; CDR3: CASSWQGSNSELFF; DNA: TGTGCCAGCAGCTGGCAGGGCTCTAATTCGGAGCTGTTTTTT